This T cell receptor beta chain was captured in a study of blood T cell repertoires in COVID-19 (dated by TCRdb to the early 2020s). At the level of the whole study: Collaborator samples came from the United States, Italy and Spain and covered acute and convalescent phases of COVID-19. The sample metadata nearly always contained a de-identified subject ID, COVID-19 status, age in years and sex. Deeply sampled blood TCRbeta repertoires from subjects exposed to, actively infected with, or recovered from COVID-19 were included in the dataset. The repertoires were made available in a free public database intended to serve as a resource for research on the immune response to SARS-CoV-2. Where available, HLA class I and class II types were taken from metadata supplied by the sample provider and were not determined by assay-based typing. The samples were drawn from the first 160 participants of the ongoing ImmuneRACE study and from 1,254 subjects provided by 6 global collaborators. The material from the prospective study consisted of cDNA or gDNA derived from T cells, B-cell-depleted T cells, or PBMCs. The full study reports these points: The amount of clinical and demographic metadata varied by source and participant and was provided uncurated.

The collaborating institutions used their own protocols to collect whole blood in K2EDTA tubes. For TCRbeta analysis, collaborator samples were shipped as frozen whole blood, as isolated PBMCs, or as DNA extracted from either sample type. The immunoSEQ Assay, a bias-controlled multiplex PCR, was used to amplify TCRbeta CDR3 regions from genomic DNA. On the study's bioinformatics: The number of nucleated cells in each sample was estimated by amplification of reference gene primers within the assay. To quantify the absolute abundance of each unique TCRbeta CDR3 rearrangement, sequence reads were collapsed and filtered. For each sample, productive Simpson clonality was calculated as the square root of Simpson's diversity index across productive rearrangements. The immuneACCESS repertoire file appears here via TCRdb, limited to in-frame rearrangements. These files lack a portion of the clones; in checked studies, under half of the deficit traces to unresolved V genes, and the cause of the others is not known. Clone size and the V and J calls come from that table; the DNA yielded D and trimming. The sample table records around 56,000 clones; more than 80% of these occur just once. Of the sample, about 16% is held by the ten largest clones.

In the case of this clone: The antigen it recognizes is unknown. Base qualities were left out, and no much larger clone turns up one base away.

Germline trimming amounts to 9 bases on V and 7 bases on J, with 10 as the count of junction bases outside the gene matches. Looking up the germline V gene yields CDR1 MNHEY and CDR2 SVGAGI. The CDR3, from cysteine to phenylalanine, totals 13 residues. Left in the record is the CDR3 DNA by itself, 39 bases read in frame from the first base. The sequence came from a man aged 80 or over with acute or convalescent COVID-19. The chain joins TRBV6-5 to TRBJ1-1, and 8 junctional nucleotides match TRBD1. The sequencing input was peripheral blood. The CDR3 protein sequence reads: CASHSQGAGEAFF. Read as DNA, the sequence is TGTGCCAGTCATTCCCAGGGGGCGGGTGAAGCTTTCTTT.